This entry describes one T cell receptor beta chain. What it recognizes is unknown. This may be a read error: a much more frequent sequence differs by one nucleotide. Amplification targeted TCR beta CDR3 regions from RNA transcripts. Initially, a first-round RT-PCR of the TCR CDR3 employed the HTBI primer set. TCRdb reprocessed the multiplex PCR reads via MiXCR and lists one record per CDR3 protein. Of a few hundred thousand distinct CDR3 sequences in the sample, approximately 15% are singletons; the top ten hold approximately 5.7%. This record belongs to a study of T cells in Graves' hyperthyroidism and ophthalmopathy. Study-level points and caveats: Ophthalmopathy prediction by the model preceded onset by a median roughly 6.3 months.

The length of the CDR3 is 17 residues. Germline CDR1 SGHRS, CDR2 YFSETQ. J gave up 6 bases and V 4 bases, and 16 bases lay outside the gene matches. The TCR comes from a woman aged 25 to 39 with Graves' hyperthyroidism that later progressed to Graves' ophthalmopathy. The chain is built from TRBV5-1 and TRBJ2-7, with TRBD2 matching 10 bases. The sample consisted of blood. CDR3 in DNA: TGCGCCAGCAGCGAGGGACCAGCGGGAGGGCCCCGTGTCGAGCAGTACTTC. This sequence encodes CASSEGPAGGPRVEQYF.